These 25 T cell receptor beta chains share one sample of origin, sequenced in a study of glioma-infiltrating T cells. Using RNA template, CDR3s of TCR alpha and beta were amplified with iRepertoire arm-PCR. Using its own MiXCR run on the multiplex PCR reads, TCRdb lists one record per CDR3 protein. The data contain fewer than 500,000 distinct CDR3 sequences, about 40% of them singletons. The sequencing input was glioma tissue, nonneoplastic brain tissue, or PBMCs (not recorded which). These receptors originate from a human donor with low-grade glioma or glioblastoma, undergoing nonglioma brain surgery, or in good health (not recorded which).

J is TRBJ2-7 and V is TRBV28; TRBD1 might be the D (5 bases). The germline V gene has CDR1 MDHEN and CDR2 SYDVKM. This CDR3 is built from 17 residues. V was pared by 5 bases and J by 3 bases, with 23 bases between. DNA of the CDR3: TGTGCCAGCAGTCCCCGGACAATCATAGCCCTTCTCTACGAGCAGTACTTC. It specifies CASSPRTIIALLYEQYF.

This clonotype appeared a few times. The rearrangement joins TRBV6-2 or TRBV6-3 to TRBJ2-7, with D perhaps TRBD2 (7 bases). The V and J ends lost 4 bases and 4 bases respectively, with 11 bases between them. Germline loops: CDR1 MNHEY, CDR2 SVGEGT. This CDR3 has 13 residues. CDR3 residues: CASSWGGLYEQYF. CDR3 coding DNA: TGTGCCAGCAGTTGGGGGGGCCTGTACGAGCAGTACTTC.

About this clonotype itself: Being one base from a much bigger clone, this may be a read error. The rearrangement links TRBV27 to TRBJ1-5; D ambiguous. This CDR3 has 14 amino acids. In germline, CDR1 is MNHEY, CDR2 SMNVEV (reference sequence). V gave up 5 bases and J gave up 3 bases, with 11 bases separating them. The CDR3 DNA reads TGTGCCAGCAGTGGTCGAGATCCCAATCAGCCCCAGCATTTT. This translates into CASSGRDPNQPQHF.

The CDR3 sequence is CASSLDRLIEQYF. DNA for the CDR3: TGTGCCAGCAGTTTAGACCGGCTAATCGAGCAGTACTTC. The rearrangement joins TRBV28 to TRBJ2-7, with unresolved D. This CDR3 region has 13 residues. Trimming took off 2 bases at V and 6 bases at J, with 11 bases between the two ends. Germline V lookup: CDR1 MDHEN, CDR2 SYDVKM.

This chain links TRBV3-1 with TRBJ2-2; no clear D. The germline gives CDR1 LGHDT, CDR2 YNNKEL (reference sequence). V was shortened by 5 bases and J by 4 bases, with 8 bases between the two germline ends. The CDR3 is 13 residues long. CDR3 DNA: TGTGCCAGCAGCGCCCCGCCCACCGGGGAGCTGTTTTTT. Protein product: CASSAPPTGELFF. The whole variable domain, filled in from reference TRBV3-1 and TRBJ2-2, reads DTAVSQTPKYLVTQMGNDKSIKCEQNLGHDTMYWYKQDSKKFLKIMFSYNNKELIINETVPNRFSPKSPDKAHLNLHINSLELGDSAVYFCASSAPPTGELFFGEGSRLTVL.

This clonotype was recorded many times. The chain combines TRBV28 with TRBJ2-3; 7 nucleotides align to TRBD2. From germline, CDR1 is MDHEN and CDR2 SYDVKM. The CDR3 consists of 16 residues. V was pared by 2 bases and J by 2 bases, with 7 bases of the junction left unmatched. CDR3 loop: CASSLPVAGDTDTQYF. The CDR3 DNA reads TGTGCCAGCAGTTTACCCGTGGCGGGAGACACAGATACGCAGTATTTT.

This clonotype was found many times. The chain has TRBV6-1 and TRBJ2-1; D gene ambiguous. V shed 10 bases and J shed 2 bases, with 12 bases lying between them. CDR1 is MNHNS and CDR2 is SASEGT in the germline V gene. This CDR3 contains 13 residues. CDR3 sequence: CATTTTAYNEQFF. CDR3 bases: TGTGCCACCACTACAACTGCCTACAATGAGCAGTTCTTC.

V usage is TRBV12-3 or TRBV12-4 and J usage is TRBJ2-1; D is possibly TRBD1 or TRBD2 (6 bases each). This CDR3 is built from 14 residues. V shed 4 bases and J shed 10 bases, with 17 bases lying between them. CDR3 sequence (DNA): TGTGCCAGCAGTTGGGGGCTAGCGAGAGAGGAGCAGTTCTTC. Translated: CASSWGLAREEQFF.

The chain is built from TRBV12-3 or TRBV12-4 and TRBJ1-2; 10 bases line up with TRBD1. The V and J ends lost 6 bases and 3 bases, in that order; junction bases with no gene match: 4. The CDR3 runs to 14 residues. CDR3 in amino acids: CASSRQGAHYGYTF. In DNA, the CDR3 is TGTGCCAGCAGCCGACAGGGGGCCCACTATGGCTACACCTTC.

Of note for this clonotype: A much bigger clone sits one base away, suggesting this may be a read error. This likely comes from a read error, as the CDR3 has no conserved phenylalanine or tryptophan at its end. The rearrangement joins TRBV28 to TRBJ2-1, with 7 positions matching TRBD2. With 2 bases clipped from V and 5 bases from J, the junction kept 3 bases outside the gene matches. Germline assignment: CDR1 MDHEN and CDR2 SYDVKM. The CDR3 is made up of 14 amino acids. The CDR3 loop is CASSLPGTNNEQFL. Here the CDR3 DNA reads TGTGCCAGCAGTTTACCCGGGACTAACAATGAGCAGTTCTTA.

In this sample, this clonotype turned up a few times. CDR3 sequence: CATSDPRGSQETQYF. The CDR3 bases are TGTGCCACCAGTGACCCCCGAGGCTCGCAGGAGACCCAGTACTTC. The V call is TRBV24-1, the J call TRBJ2-5; the D is unclear. Between the trimmed V and J ends, which lost 4 bases and 5 bases, there was a span of 16 bases. This CDR3 has 15 residues. Germline V gene lookup returns CDR1 KGHDR and CDR2 SFDVKD.

The genes are TRBV6-6 and TRBJ2-2, with TRBD1 matching over 8 bases. Germline CDR1 is MNHNY and CDR2 is SVGAGI (reference sequence). With V trimmed by 4 bases and J by 2 bases, 9 bases remained unmatched. The length of the CDR3 is 17 residues. The CDR3, as DNA: TGTGCCAGCAGTTGGACAGGGTCCTTCTCCAACACCGGGGAGCTGTTTTTT. It is translated as CASSWTGSFSNTGELFF.

The chain links TRBV6-6 to TRBJ1-5, with 7 bases identical to TRBD1. The germline gives CDR1 MNHNY, CDR2 SVGAGI (reference sequence). Trimming at V came to 4 bases and at J to 0 bases, leaving 9 bases not matched to a gene. The CDR3 contains 17 residues. The chain's CDR3 is CASSSSPGTDSNQPQHF. The CDR3 coding sequence is TGTGCCAGCAGTTCCAGCCCCGGGACAGATAGCAATCAGCCCCAGCATTTT.

Worth noting for this clonotype: This may stem from a read error, because a much larger clone lies one nucleotide away. This chain uses TRBV28 with TRBJ2-7; the D is unclear. V was clipped by 5 bases and J by 1 base, with 15 bases between them. Germline values: CDR1 MDHEN, CDR2 SYDVKM. This CDR3 region has 15 residues. CDR3 nucleotides: TGTGCCAGCAGTCTTCCCTCCGACGGTTCCTACGAGCAGTACTTC. This gives the protein CASSLPSDGSYEQYF.

This chain uses TRBV7-2 with TRBJ2-3, with 14 positions matching TRBD2. The germline V gene encodes CDR1 SGHTA and CDR2 FQGNSA. The CDR3 runs to 18 residues. V was clipped by 7 bases and J by 1 base; unmatched bases: 10. CDR3 amino acids: CASNTGTSGSVGTDTQYF. The DNA of the CDR3 is TGTGCCAGCAACACCGGGACTAGCGGGAGTGTTGGCACAGATACGCAGTATTTT.

This clonotype has only a few counts. The CDR3 nucleotides are TGTGCCATCAGACCGGGGAAGTCAGATACGCAGTATTTT. Translated, it gives CAIRPGKSDTQYF. The J gene is TRBJ2-3, the V gene TRBV6-1, with D possibly being TRBD2 (5 bases). The CDR3 covers 13 residues. CDR1 and CDR2 (germline): MNHNS, SASEGT. V lost 10 bases and J 4 bases, leaving 15 bases between the germline ends.

In its sample, this clonotype was seen a few times. The genes are TRBV7-9 and TRBJ2-3, with 7 bases lining up with TRBD1. Germline V gene data show CDR1 as SEHNR and CDR2 as FQNEAQ (reference sequence). The ends lost 5 bases at V and 8 bases at J; junction bases unmatched: 16. This CDR3 is 16 amino acids long. DNA for the CDR3: TGTGCCAGCAGCGCATTGGGACAGATGGGCATGGGTACGCAGTATTTT. Encoded protein: CASSALGQMGMGTQYF.

The CDR3 sequence: CASSLSDQAGGLNTEAFF. CDR3 coding DNA: TGTGCCAGCAGTTTAAGCGATCAGGCAGGAGGGCTGAACACTGAAGCTTTCTTT. This chain connects TRBV28 to TRBJ1-1; D is uncertain. V was clipped by 2 bases and J by 0 bases, with 19 bases between them. This CDR3 contains 18 residues. The germline gives CDR1 MDHEN, CDR2 SYDVKM.

The chain links TRBV18 to TRBJ1-1; a possible D gene is TRBD1 (5 bases). Trimming pared 3 bases from V and 5 bases from J, leaving 16 bases between. The CDR3 loop spans 15 amino acids. CDR1 is KGHSH, CDR2 LQKENI, per germline. CDR3 in amino acids: CASSPPGARGTEAFF. The CDR3 DNA is TGTGCCAGCTCACCGCCTGGGGCCCGAGGTACTGAAGCTTTCTTT.

Many counts were recorded for this clonotype. V is TRBV2 and J is TRBJ2-3; D uncertain. The ends were cut back, 4 bases at V and 4 bases at J, with 12 bases in the middle. The CDR3 extends over 14 amino acids. Germline-derived CDR1 and CDR2 are SNHLY and FYNNEI. The CDR3 sequence is CASSVSVAADTQYF. CDR3 DNA sequence: TGTGCCAGCAGTGTAAGCGTGGCCGCAGATACGCAGTATTTT.

The chain carries TRBV27 and TRBJ2-1; 9 nucleotides line up with TRBD1. The CDR3 sequence is 15 residues long. Germline V gene lookup returns CDR1 MNHEY and CDR2 SMNVEV (reference sequence). The CDR3 DNA sequence: TGTGTTAGCAGTCTCCGGGACAGGGTTCGGAATGAGCAGTTCTTC. This encodes CVSSLRDRVRNEQFF.

This clonotype was seen many times. The chain employs TRBV6-2 or TRBV6-3 and TRBJ2-1, with 10 bases lining up with TRBD2. Germline lookup yields CDR1 MNHEY and CDR2 SVGEGT. The CDR3 runs 15 residues. V shed 7 bases, J shed 10 bases, and the junction held 13 bases outside the gene matches. The CDR3 DNA sequence: TGTGCCAGCAAAGGCGGCGAGCGGGAGGGTGGGGAGCAGTTCTTC. Translation: CASKGGEREGGEQFF.

Details on this clonotype: This may stem from a read error, because a much larger clone lies one nucleotide away. This chain connects TRBV6-1 to TRBJ2-1; D is uncertain. The CDR3 totals 16 residues. V lost 0 bases and J lost 10, with 19 bases in between. Germline-derived CDR1 and CDR2 are MNHNS and SASEGT. The DNA for the CDR3 is TGTGCCAGCAGTGAAGCACCCATAAGATCGTCCTACGAGCAGTTCTTC. This translates into CASSEAPIRSSYEQFF.

This chain connects TRBV19 to TRBJ1-1, with D unresolved. The CDR3 runs to 13 residues. Germline V lookup: CDR1 LNHDA, CDR2 SQIVND (reference sequence). The V end was cut by 7 bases, the J end by 1 base, with 10 bases between. The CDR3 loop is CASTLWRNTEAFF. The CDR3 nucleotides are TGTGCCAGTACCCTTTGGAGGAACACTGAAGCTTTCTTT.

For this clonotype: A much larger clone sits a single nucleotide away, making a read error possible. The chain combines TRBV25-1 with TRBJ1-5; weak D call: TRBD1 (6 bases). CDR1 and CDR2 (germline): MGHDK, SYGVNS. The length of the CDR3 is 18 residues. V dropped 6 bases and J dropped 0 bases, with 21 bases sitting between them. The CDR3: CASSRISQGTNSNQPQHF. The CDR3 DNA sequence: TGTGCCAGCAGCCGAATCAGCCAGGGGACTAATAGCAATCAGCCCCAGCATTTT.